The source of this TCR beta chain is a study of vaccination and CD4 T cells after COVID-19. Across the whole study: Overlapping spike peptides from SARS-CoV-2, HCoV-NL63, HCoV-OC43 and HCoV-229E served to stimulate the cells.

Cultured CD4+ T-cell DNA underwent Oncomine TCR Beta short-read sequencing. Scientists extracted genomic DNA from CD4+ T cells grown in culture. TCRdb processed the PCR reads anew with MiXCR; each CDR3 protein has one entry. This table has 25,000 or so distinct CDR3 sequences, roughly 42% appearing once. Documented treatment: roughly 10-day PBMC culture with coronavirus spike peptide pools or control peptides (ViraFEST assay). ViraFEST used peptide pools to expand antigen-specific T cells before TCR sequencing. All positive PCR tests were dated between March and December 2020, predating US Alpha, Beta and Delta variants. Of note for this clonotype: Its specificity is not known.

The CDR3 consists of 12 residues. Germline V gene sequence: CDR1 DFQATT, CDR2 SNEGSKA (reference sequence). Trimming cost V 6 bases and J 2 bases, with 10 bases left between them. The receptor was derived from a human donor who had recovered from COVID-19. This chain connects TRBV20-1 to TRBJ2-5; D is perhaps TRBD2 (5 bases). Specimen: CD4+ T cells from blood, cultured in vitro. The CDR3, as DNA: TGCAGTGCAGGGAGCGATCAAGAGACCCAGTACTTC. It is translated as CSAGSDQETQYF.